This T cell receptor (beta chain) was recorded in a study of T cell clonotyping in hematopoietic cell transplantation. Study results and caveats: Graft donor and pretransplant recipient Inverse Simpson Index values predicted broader posttransplant TCR diversity.

Using immunoSEQ multiplex PCR, the repertoire was profiled, and TCRdb retains in-frame clones only, with some absent. The sample holds 10,000 to 15,000 clones, approximately 89% seen once. Remarks on this clone: Its antigen is unknown.

The receptor was isolated from a woman aged 50 to 65 in good health. Some clones in this sample may be carry-over from other donors' samples. Sequencing input: peripheral blood mononuclear cells.

The CDR3 loop is CASSPQRSQGFDEQYF. CDR3 nucleotides: TGTGCCAGTAGTCCTCAAAGAAGTCAGGGTTTCGACGAGCAGTACTTC. The genes are TRBV19 and TRBJ2-7; maybe TRBD1 (5 bases). With 5 bases removed from V and 5 bases from J, the gap between germline ends came to 22 bases. The CDR3 sequence is 16 residues long. The V gene's germline CDR1 is LNHDA and CDR2 SQIVND (reference sequence).